This is a list of T cell receptor beta chains from one sample in a study of response to subunit inactivated influenza vaccine. TCRdb itself ran the RT-PCR reads through MiXCR, one entry per CDR3 protein. The table includes around 500,000 distinct CDR3 sequences, around 9.9% detected once. The material sequenced was PBMCs from blood, taken about 6 weeks after vaccination. These receptors were collected from a man aged 45 to 65 who received an inactivated influenza vaccine. The CDR3 runs from the conserved cysteine through the conserved F or W. Fields, in order: J gene, D gene, V gene, clone size, CDR3 protein, CDR3 DNA. A D gene is named only where the DNA matches it firmly. Only part of the rows carry a size: once, few, many, or a class if the clone is expanded.

TRBJ1-1 | TRBD1 | TRBV6-5 | many | CASSYTGGTEAFF | TGTGCCAGCAGTTACACAGGGGGCACTGAAGCTTTCTTT
TRBJ2-7 | TRBD1 | TRBV10-3 | many | CAISAGASGTGAYEQYF | TGTGCCATCAGTGCAGGAGCGTCGGGGACAGGAGCCTACGAGCAGTACTTC
TRBJ2-3 | NA | TRBV27 | few | CASSRRAFEGTDTQYF | TGTGCCAGCAGTCGACGGGCCTTCGAGGGCACAGATACGCAGTATTTT
TRBJ2-7 | NA | TRBV4-1 | NA | CASSQVYGGPYEQYF | TGCGCCAGCAGCCAAGTTTACGGGGGTCCCTACGAGCAGTACTTC
TRBJ1-1 | NA | TRBV9 | NA | CASSVDQGTGTEAFF | TGTGCCAGCAGCGTTGACCAGGGTACTGGCACTGAAGCTTTCTTT
TRBJ2-1 | TRBD2 | TRBV19 | NA | CATGGLAGSYNEQFF | TGTGCCACCGGGGGGCTAGCGGGATCCTACAATGAGCAGTTCTTC
TRBJ2-1 | NA | TRBV4-2 | NA | CASSQGYGGYNEQFF | TGTGCCAGCAGCCAAGGTTACGGAGGATACAATGAGCAGTTCTTC
TRBJ2-1 | NA | TRBV4-2 | many | CASSQDQVGPGFF | TGTGCCAGCAGCCAAGATCAAGTTGGACCGGGGTTCTTC
TRBJ1-4 | NA | TRBV7-3 | NA | CASRLIPHREPKLLLFF | TGTGCCAGCAGACTCATCCCCCACAGGGAACCCAAGCTACTGCTGTTTTTT
TRBJ2-4 | TRBD2 | TRBV3-1 | NA | CASSPGLAGGWIQYF | TGTGCCAGCAGCCCGGGACTAGCGGGGGGATGGATTCAGTACTTC
TRBJ2-6 | TRBD2 | TRBV20-1 | NA | CSARHPGLAGGGSGANVLTF | TGCAGTGCTAGGCATCCGGGACTAGCGGGGGGAGGCTCTGGGGCCAACGTCCTGACTTTC
TRBJ2-5 | TRBD1 | TRBV20-1 | NA | CSATPTDRGGETQYF | TGCAGTGCTACCCCGACGGACAGGGGGGGAGAGACCCAGTACTTC
TRBJ1-5 | TRBD1 | TRBV7-8 | many | CASRSDRGQPQHF | TGTGCCAGCAGATCGGACAGGGGACAGCCCCAGCATTTT
TRBJ2-3 | NA | TRBV29-1 | NA | CSAADRTDTQYF | TGCAGCGCAGCAGACAGAACAGATACGCAGTATTTT
TRBJ2-1 | NA | TRBV6-2/TRBV6-3 | few | CASGGDYNEQFF | TGTGCCAGCGGAGGGGACTACAATGAGCAGTTCTTC
TRBJ2-7 | TRBD2 | TRBV6-2/TRBV6-3 | few | CASSYSNVGGSREQYF | TGTGCCAGCAGTTACTCGAACGTCGGGGGGTCTCGCGAGCAGTACTTC
TRBJ2-7 | NA | TRBV28 | many | CASSLPPTDQQYF | TGTGCCAGCAGTCTTCCCCCGACGGACCAGCAGTACTTC
TRBJ2-7 | TRBD1 | TRBV3-1 | NA | CASSQPGTGGYEQYF | TGTGCCAGCAGCCAACCCGGGACAGGGGGCTACGAGCAGTACTTC
TRBJ1-2 | TRBD1 | TRBV25-1 | NA | CASSAQGAGYTF | TGTGCCAGCAGTGCACAGGGGGCTGGCTACACCTTC
TRBJ2-1 | TRBD2 | TRBV27 | NA | CASSLVRSGGYNEQFF | TGTGCCAGCAGCCTGGTGAGGTCGGGAGGCTACAATGAGCAGTTCTTC